The rows below give T cell receptor beta chains drawn from one sample of a study of blood T cells in healthy people across ages. Each CDR3 protein is one row after TCRdb ran MiXCR on the 5' RACE reads. The repertoire holds more than 900,000 distinct CDR3 sequences, with almost 25% as singletons. These sequences were also reported in another study, on T cells of mothers and their children.

Sequenced material: blood. The source is a girl aged 2-10 years in good health. Both conserved end residues are part of each CDR3. The D gene is left open where the match is weak. Expanded clones are given a class, and other clones once, few, many or no size at all.

j_call	v_call	d_call	clone_size	cdr3_nt	cdr3_aa
TRBJ2-1	TRBV6-4	.	.	TGTGCCAGCAGTGAAGGCCCCCCCGGGGGTGAGCAGTTCTTC	CASSEGPPGGEQFF
TRBJ1-2	TRBV7-3	.	.	TGTGCCAGCAGAGTTTCCGGGACCGGGCTTTGGGGCTACACCTTC	CASRVSGTGLWGYTF
TRBJ2-5	TRBV12-3/TRBV12-4	.	few	TGTGCCAGCAGCCTGACGACAGAGACCAAGAACCAGTACTTC	CASSLTTETKNQYF
TRBJ1-4	TRBV9	TRBD1	.	TGTGCCAGCAGTAGGGGACAGGGACCCACAACTAATGAAAAACTGTTTTTT	CASSRGQGPTTNEKLFF
TRBJ2-3	TRBV27	TRBD2	few	TGTGCCAGCAGAGGAGCGCTTGGACTAGCGGGACGGGGGGCGCAGTATTTT	CASRGALGLAGRGAQYF
TRBJ2-1	TRBV4-3	TRBD2	few	TGCGCCAGCAGCCTGGGGCGGGGGGGCGAGAATGAGCAGTTCTTC	CASSLGRGGENEQFF
TRBJ2-7	TRBV2	.	.	TGTGCCAGCGACGTTATGGAGACGACCTACGAGCAGTACTTC	CASDVMETTYEQYF
TRBJ2-7	TRBV7-9	.	few	TGTGCCAGCAGGGGGGGATACTACGAGCAGTACTTC	CASRGGYYEQYF
TRBJ2-1	TRBV20-1	TRBD2	few	TGCAGTGCTCATGGCGCTAGCGGGAATTCGGAGCAGTTCTTC	CSAHGASGNSEQFF
TRBJ2-7	TRBV7-7	TRBD1	.	TGTGCTAGCAGCTCTTCCATAGGGACAGCAAACGAGCAGTACTTC	CASSSSIGTANEQYF
TRBJ2-1	TRBV27	.	few	TGTGCCAGCTGTCTGAGCGCGAGCTCCTACAATGAGCAGTTCTTC	CASCLSASSYNEQFF
TRBJ1-1	TRBV5-1	.	.	TGCGCCAGCAGCTTGAATCAGGGCCGGGACACTGAAGCTTTCTTT	CASSLNQGRDTEAFF
TRBJ2-7	TRBV10-3	.	.	TGTGCCCTCGGAAGTTCGGGAGACAGGCACTTC	CALGSSGDRHF
TRBJ1-2	TRBV6-2/TRBV6-3	.	few	TGTGCCAGCACCCTCCGGGGAAACGGCTACACCTTC	CASTLRGNGYTF
TRBJ2-3	TRBV28	.	few	TGTGCCAGCAGAGATAAAGGAACAACGCCCGGGTATACGCAGTATTTT	CASRDKGTTPGYTQYF
TRBJ2-7	TRBV20-1	.	.	TGCAGTGCTAGAGATCTTAGATTCTCCTACGAGCAGTACTTC	CSARDLRFSYEQYF
TRBJ1-2	TRBV3-1	.	few	TGTGCCAGCAGCCAAGGGAAGGAGGGCTACACCTTC	CASSQGKEGYTF
TRBJ2-3	TRBV7-2	.	.	TGTGCCAGCAGCTTAGTCAGGGCTGGAGATACGCAGTATTTT	CASSLVRAGDTQYF
TRBJ2-2	TRBV4-1	.	few	TGCGCCAGCAGCCACCAAGAGGGGGGTACCGGGGAGCTGTTTTTT	CASSHQEGGTGELFF
TRBJ2-1	TRBV20-1	.	.	TGCAGTGCCACAGTAGGGGGAGAGCCTGGATACAATGAGCAGTTCTTC	CSATVGGEPGYNEQFF
TRBJ2-7	TRBV29-1	.	few	TGCAGCATACGGGACGGCTACGAGCAGTACTTC	CSIRDGYEQYF
TRBJ2-1	TRBV20-1	.	.	TGCAGTGCTAGAGACCCGGGGTACTACAATGAGCAGTTCTTC	CSARDPGYYNEQFF
TRBJ2-1	TRBV14	.	few	TGTGCCAGCAGCATCGAGGGAAGACCCTACAATGAGCAGTTCTTC	CASSIEGRPYNEQFF
TRBJ2-7	TRBV29-1	.	few	TGCAGCGTTGATGAGCGTCAATATTACGAGCAGTACTTC	CSVDERQYYEQYF
TRBJ2-7	TRBV3-1	.	few	TGTGCCAGCAGCCAAGTGGGTGGGCTCTACGAGCAGTACTTC	CASSQVGGLYEQYF
TRBJ2-7	TRBV29-1	TRBD2	few	TGCAGCGTTACTAGCGGCTACGAGCAGTACTTC	CSVTSGYEQYF
TRBJ2-1	TRBV29-1	TRBD2	.	TGCAGCGTTGAAGTCCTAGCGGGAGGGCCGTGGGAGCAGTTCTTC	CSVEVLAGGPWEQFF
TRBJ1-5	TRBV7-2	.	.	TGTGCCAGCAGCCCTAGGTACGGCAATCAGCCCCAGCATTTT	CASSPRYGNQPQHF
TRBJ2-7	TRBV4-3	TRBD1	.	TGCGCCAGCAGCCAAGAATTGGGGACAGGGAGCGTCGAGCAGTACTTC	CASSQELGTGSVEQYF
TRBJ2-5	TRBV6-5	TRBD2	few	TGTGCCAGCAGACTTCGACTAGCGGGGGAAGAGACCCAGTACTTC	CASRLRLAGEETQYF
TRBJ2-5	TRBV13	.	few	TGTGCCAGCAGCGCCCGGGGTCCGCAAGAGACCCAGTACTTC	CASSARGPQETQYF
TRBJ2-7	TRBV29-1	.	few	TGCAGCGTTGGGACGGTCCGGGAGCAGTACTTC	CSVGTVREQYF
TRBJ2-1	TRBV12-3/TRBV12-4	.	.	TGTGCCAGCAGATTCGGTTACAATGAGCAGTTCTTC	CASRFGYNEQFF
TRBJ1-1	TRBV7-2	.	.	TGTGCCAGCAGCTCAAAAGGGGCTCAGCCAGGAGGCACTGAAGCTTTCTTT	CASSSKGAQPGGTEAFF
TRBJ1-2	TRBV4-2	.	.	TGTGCCAGCAGCCAAGGCCTTAAGCTCTCAGACCGAACTAACTATGGCTACACCTTC	CASSQGLKLSDRTNYGYTF
TRBJ1-1	TRBV5-4	TRBD1	few	TGTGCCAGCAGCGGAGGGACAGGGCGAATGAACATTGAAGCTTTCTTT	CASSGGTGRMNIEAFF
TRBJ2-2	TRBV5-1	.	few	TGCGCCAGCAGCTTGACGGGGCCAGCGAACACCGGGGAGCTGTTTTTT	CASSLTGPANTGELFF
TRBJ2-5	TRBV7-9	TRBD1	few	TGTGCCAGCAGCTCCGTAGGAACAGGGGAAGAGACCCAGTACTTC	CASSSVGTGEETQYF
TRBJ2-5	TRBV2	TRBD2	.	TGTGCCAGCAGCGGGACTAAGGGCGCAGGGACCCAGTACTTC	CASSGTKGAGTQYF
TRBJ2-7	TRBV7-2	TRBD2	few	TGTGCCAGCAGCTTAGGAGGACTAGTCTACGAGCAGTACTTC	CASSLGGLVYEQYF
TRBJ1-2	TRBV29-1	TRBD1	few	TGCAGCGTTGGAACAGGGGTGATCCCCTATGGCTACACCTTC	CSVGTGVIPYGYTF
TRBJ2-7	TRBV7-2	.	.	TGTGCCAGCAGCCCGACTGTTGGGGCGTTATACGAGCAGTACTTC	CASSPTVGALYEQYF
TRBJ2-1	TRBV7-6	TRBD2	few	TGTGCCAGCAGCTTAAGAGGGACTAGCGGGTTGAATGAGCAGTTCTTC	CASSLRGTSGLNEQFF
TRBJ2-7	TRBV20-1	.	few	TGCAGTGCTAGTGCCGACCCCCACGAGCAGTACTTC	CSASADPHEQYF
TRBJ1-1	TRBV11-3	.	few	TGTGCCAGCAGCTTAGATGGGGAACAAAAAGCTTTCTTT	CASSLDGEQKAFF
TRBJ2-5	TRBV20-1	TRBD2	few	TGCAGTGCTAGCCCCAATAGCCTAGCGGGGGATCAAGAGACCCAGTACTTC	CSASPNSLAGDQETQYF
TRBJ2-3	TRBV2	.	.	TGTGCCAGCAGGGGGGGAAGGTTCTTGGAGGATACGCAGTATTTT	CASRGGRFLEDTQYF